Detailed here is one T cell receptor (beta chain). The antigen it binds to is not known. Per-nucleotide qualities are absent, and no much larger clonotype sits a single base away. Different DNA sequences within this sample yield the same CDR3. For sequencing of the TCRbeta CDR3 region, genomic DNA was extracted from the sorted cells. The immunoSEQ Assay was used to sequence the TCRbeta CDR3 regions. The immuneACCESS repertoire file appears here via TCRdb, limited to in-frame rearrangements. These files lack a portion of the clones; in checked studies, under half of the deficit traces to unresolved V genes, and the cause of the others is not known. In this sample the table shows some 91,000 clones, about 87% of which occur a single time. The top ten constitute about 4% of the sample. This entry is derived from a study of OX40 agonist ivuxolimab in advanced cancers. Describing the broader study: The costimulatory receptor OX40 (CD134) was targeted by ivuxolimab, a fully human IgG2 agonistic monoclonal antibody. A male proportion of nearly 85% and a mean age of 60 years, ranging from roughly 23 to 90, were recorded for the dose-escalation cohort. Intravenous ivuxolimab was administered to patients every 2 weeks at six dose levels: 0.01, 0.1, 0.3, 1.5, 3 and 10 mg/kg. The point of sequencing TCRbeta in the periphery was to test whether ivuxolimab changed TCR sequence diversity and drove clonal T-cell expansion. The paper covers the monotherapy dose-escalation part of the phase I ivuxolimab trial, which included N of about 50 patients. Partial responses were achieved by three dose-escalation patients, of whom one had hepatocellular carcinoma and two had cutaneous melanoma. Prior anti-PD-1, anti-PD-L1 or anti-CTLA-4 therapy was permitted, and checkpoint inhibitors had been received by roughly two fifths of dose-escalation patients. Of the roughly 54 patients in dose escalation, 19 had hepatocellular carcinoma, about 15 had melanoma, 9 had renal cell carcinoma and 9 had head and neck cancer.

The paper's findings and limits, for the study overall: Antigen specificity was not determined for the clonally expanded peripheral T cells. Low levels of normalized T-cell clonal expansion were also seen in some patients who did not respond. Partial responders in the 0.1-3.0 mg/kg groups had among the lowest normalized peripheral clonal expansion, especially among CD8+ T cells. On average, CD8+ T cells showed more expanded clones than CD4+ T cells after ivuxolimab. At doses from 0.1 to 3.0 mg/kg, clonal expansion was seen in both CD4+ and CD8+ blood T cells between baseline and week 6.

Patients with a history of autoimmune disease or receiving systemic immunosuppression were excluded from the trial. In every dose cohort, peripheral blood was drawn for TCR sequencing at baseline, cycle 4 day 1, and cycle 7 day 1. Samples came from an open-label, multicenter, first-in-human phase I dose-escalation trial of ivuxolimab. Adults with locally advanced or metastatic head and neck squamous cell, hepatocellular, melanoma or renal cell carcinoma were enrolled in the trial. Before TCR sequencing, CD4+ T cells and CD8+ T cells were sorted from peripheral blood as separate populations. The TCR was taken from an adult with an advanced solid tumor such as melanoma, head and neck, liver or kidney cancer. The sample was CD4+ or CD8+ T cells sorted from blood, taken in a trial of the OX40 agonist ivuxolimab.

The nucleotides read TGTGCCAGTGCAGGGAGGGGTCAGCCCCAGCATTTT. Translated, this is CASAGRGQPQHF. This chain is built from TRBV2 and TRBJ1-5; a tentative D match to TRBD1 spans 5 bases. The trim is 9 bases for V and 6 bases for J, with a gap of 12 bases between the germline ends. The germline V gene gives CDR1 as SNHLY and CDR2 as FYNNEI. Taken from cysteine to phenylalanine, the CDR3 has 12 residues. The read is trimmed to its CDR3 DNA, 36 bases read in frame from base 1. Full variable domain (CDR3 extended with the reference TRBV2 and TRBJ1-5 proteins): EPEVTQTPSHQVTQMGQEVILRCVPISNHLYFYWYRQILGQKVEFLVSFYNNEISEKSEIFDDQFSVERPDGSNFTLKIRSTKLEDSAMYFCASAGRGQPQHFGDGTRLSIL.